The source of this T cell receptor beta chain is a study of post-analysis software for immune sequencing data (dated by TCRdb to about 2015). Context from the whole study: Relapsing-remitting, secondary progressive and progressive-relapsing multiple sclerosis were recorded as disease courses, and subtype annotation was lacking for some patients. A subset of samples was prepared in parallel using single-end sample barcoding, then pooled and co-amplified after Illumina adapter ligation. The patient repertoires were compared against about a dozen previously published healthy control repertoires obtained from donors aged 6 to 25 years.

Comments on this clonotype: Its antigen is unknown. A junction boundary mismatches the germline segment, possibly from a read error.

TCR beta repertoires were profiled from peripheral blood of 13 young patients with multiple sclerosis to demonstrate the VDJtools post-analysis software. Multiple sclerosis patients were children and adolescents aged about 6 to 16 years. The CDR3 goes from the cysteine to the phenylalanine over 16 residues. The sequence is cut down to CDR3 DNA, 48 bases in frame from base 1. Study-level results and caveats: Significantly lower normalized Chao1 diversity was found in multiple sclerosis patients than in controls, suggesting substantial peripheral T-cell clonal expansion. The multiple sclerosis patient group was slightly younger than the control group. Patients showed significantly higher frequencies than controls for a handful of TRBV segments, among them TRBV5-6, TRBV5-1 and TRBV20-1. Strong co-clustering of samples prepared in the same batch was shown by direct clustering with F measure, prompting a batch-effect correction.

The method behind the library was PCR. The data were produced on an Illumina HiSeq 2500. To reduce PCR and sequencing biases, unique molecular identifiers were built into the TCR beta cDNA libraries. Every 1 to 10 million input T cells yielded 500,000 or so cDNA molecules, meaning each molecule approximated one T cell. The patient libraries were prepared and sequenced using the same protocol as the earlier healthy control dataset. Samples belonging to the same batch were prepared together, multiplexed and sequenced on a shared HiSeq lane. Turning to the authors' computational methods: MIGEC was used to process the raw barcoded reads, and molecular identifier groups with only a single read were discarded before consensus assembly and CDR3 extraction. VDJtools was used for post-analysis of the clonotype tables, and diversity was normalized by down-sampling every dataset to the size of the smallest sample. Repertoire overlap clustering matched CDR3 amino acid but not nucleotide sequences to correct batch-related cross-sample contamination. TCRdb reprocessed the public reads (quality trimming at Q25 with fastp, clone calling with MiXCR) and kept in-frame beta chains. Rows with a matching CDR3 protein are joined into one entry that keeps the most common DNA and genes. TCRdb, not the authors, supplied the V and J calls. This sample is represented by 350,000 to 450,000 distinct CDR3 sequences; 30% to 45% of them were singletons. 10% to 15% of the sample is in the top ten clones.

This TCR was sampled from a girl under 18 with multiple sclerosis. The rearrangement combines TRBV12-3 or TRBV12-4 with TRBJ2-1; the D gene is possibly TRBD1, with 5 bases matching. The sequencing sample was made of blood. DNA sequence: TGTGCCGGCAGTTTGGGGCTGGGGAACCGAGGTAATGAGCAGTTCTTC. It is translated as CAGSLGLGNRGNEQFF.